Listed here are 30 T cell receptor beta chains from one sample, sequenced in a study of T cell responses to AZD1222 COVID-19 vaccine. The method was immunoSEQ multiplex PCR; TCRdb's version includes in-frame clones alone and lacks a portion of them. The sample shows over 120,000 clones, approximately 93% of them seen only once. This material consisted of peripheral blood, taken on day 0 of AZD1222 vaccination. The receptor set was obtained from an adult in good health.

Turning to this clone: This CDR3 is also generated by other DNA sequences in the sample. V usage is TRBV30 and J usage is TRBJ2-7; D is perhaps TRBD1 (5 bases). The CDR3 totals 14 residues. Germline assignment: CDR1 GTSNPN and CDR2 SVGIG (reference sequence). The ends were cut back, 5 bases at V and 4 bases at J, with 18 bases in the middle. The CDR3 region is CAWSPGRTSYEQYF. DNA for the CDR3: TGTGCCTGGTCTCCCGGGCGGACATCATACGAGCAGTACTTC.

V usage is TRBV6-5 and J usage is TRBJ1-4, with 7 bases identical to TRBD1. CDR1 and CDR2 from the germline V gene are MNHEY and SVGAGI. Unmatched junction bases numbered 11, after V lost 2 bases and J lost 8 bases. The CDR3 has 16 amino acids. The CDR3 DNA is TGTGCCAGCAGTTACCGGCTACAGGGGAAAGAAGAAAAACTGTTTTTT. The encoded protein is CASSYRLQGKEEKLFF.

This chain links TRBV15 with TRBJ2-7, with 8 bases that match TRBD1. The CDR3 is 14 amino acids. Germline V CDR1 and CDR2: LNHNV, YYDKDF (reference sequence). After removal of 4 bases from V and 2 bases from J, the junction contained 4 bases not matched to a gene. The CDR3 loop reads CATSTDRETYEQYF. CDR3 bases: TGTGCCACCAGCACGGACAGGGAAACCTACGAGCAGTACTTC.

The rearrangement links TRBV12-3 or TRBV12-4 to TRBJ2-1, with a weak D call TRBD1 (5 bases). This CDR3 contains 12 residues. The V and J ends lost 6 bases and 4 bases respectively, with 7 bases between them. The CDR3 sequence is CASSYRYNEQFF. CDR3 nucleotides: TGTGCCAGCAGCTACAGGTACAATGAGCAGTTCTTC.

The CDR3 DNA reads TGTGCCAGCTCACCAAGGCTAGCGGGAGGGCCGAGATACAATGAGCAGTTCTTC. It yields the protein CASSPRLAGGPRYNEQFF. This rearrangement joins TRBV18 to TRBJ2-1, with 12 bases fitting TRBD2. The germline CDR1 and CDR2 sequences are KGHSH and LQKENI. The CDR3 loop spans 18 amino acids. The V and J ends lost 2 bases and 4 bases, in that order; junction bases with no gene match: 9.

This clone was counted a single time. The chain links TRBV11-3 to TRBJ2-2; a weak D match, TRBD1 (5 bases). Per germline, CDR1 SGHNT and CDR2 YENEEA. The CDR3 covers 15 residues. With 4 bases removed from V and 0 bases from J, the gap between germline ends came to 9 bases. This CDR3 is CASSYRQSNTGELFF. The CDR3 nucleotides read TGTGCCAGCAGCTACCGACAGTCGAACACCGGGGAGCTGTTTTTT.

This chain uses TRBV19 with TRBJ1-1; D gene uncertain. This CDR3 is built from 11 residues. Germline V gene sequence: CDR1 LNHDA, CDR2 SQIVND (reference sequence). Trimming stripped 6 bases from V and 7 bases from J, with 9 bases between. This chain's CDR3 is CASSFADEAFF. CDR3 DNA sequence: TGTGCCAGTAGCTTCGCAGATGAAGCTTTCTTT. The full variable domain, completed using reference TRBV19 and TRBJ1-1, is DGGITQSPKYLFRKEGQNVTLSCEQNLNHDAMYWYRQDPGQGLRLIYYSQIVNDFQKGDIAEGYSVSREKKESFPLTVTSAQKNPTAFYLCASSFADEAFFGQGTRLTVV.

This chain joins TRBV5-4 and TRBJ2-5, with 8 bases identical to TRBD2. In germline, CDR1 is SGHNT, CDR2 YYREEE (reference sequence). V shed 0 bases, J shed 5 bases, and the junction held 6 bases outside the gene matches. This CDR3 spans 15 amino acids. The CDR3 here is CASSLDGRAGETQYF. CDR3 in DNA: TGTGCCAGCAGCTTGGACGGGAGGGCTGGGGAGACCCAGTACTTC.

The V call is TRBV28, the J call TRBJ1-2, with 7 positions matching TRBD1. V lost 4 bases, J lost 2 bases, and 7 bases stayed unmatched. The CDR3 contains 15 residues. In germline, CDR1 is MDHEN, CDR2 SYDVKM. The CDR3 region has the DNA TGTGCCAGCAGTTCCTCAGGGGGTATCAACTATGGCTACACCTTC. This translates into CASSSSGGINYGYTF.

This clone was detected once. The V and J genes are TRBV7-9 and TRBJ2-3, with a weak D call TRBD1 (6 bases). The V gene's germline CDR1 is SEHNR and CDR2 FQNEAQ (reference sequence). Trimming pared 5 bases from V and 0 bases from J, leaving 9 bases between. The CDR3 covers 14 residues. The CDR3 DNA reads TGTGCCAGCAGCCGAGGACAGAGCACAGATACGCAGTATTTT. It is translated as CASSRGQSTDTQYF.

This sequence joins TRBV6-1 and TRBJ1-4; no definite D call. The V gene's germline CDR1 is MNHNS and CDR2 SASEGT. V was pared by 4 bases and J by 0 bases, with 12 bases between. The CDR3 covers 16 residues. Written as DNA, the CDR3 is TGTGCCAGCAGTGTGACCGGGATCGCAACTAATGAAAAACTGTTTTTT. It yields the protein CASSVTGIATNEKLFF.

V is TRBV11-2 and J is TRBJ2-1, with D uncertain. Germline values: CDR1 SGHAT, CDR2 FQNNGV. V lost 5 bases and J lost 4, with 9 bases in between. CDR3 length: 13 residues. CDR3 nucleotide sequence: TGTGCCAGCAGCCAGATCAGATACAATGAGCAGTTCTTC. Residues: CASSQIRYNEQFF.

The chain has TRBV3-1 (or the pseudogene TRBV3-2) and TRBJ2-7; D gene uncertain. CDR3 size: 13 residues. In germline, CDR1 is LGHDT, CDR2 YNNKEL (reference sequence). V was shortened by 0 bases and J by 7 bases, with 10 bases between the two germline ends. Here the CDR3 DNA reads TGTGCCAGCAGCCAAGATTCGAGCAGGGAGCAGTACTTC. It yields the protein CASSQDSSREQYF.

The chain joins TRBV5-5 to TRBJ1-2; no firm D call. CDR1 SGHKS and CDR2 YYEKEE come from the germline V gene (reference sequence). This CDR3 is built from 13 residues. V was shortened by 5 bases and J by 3 bases, with 11 bases between the two germline ends. This CDR3 is CASSSTSHYGYTF. CDR3 DNA sequence: TGTGCCAGCAGTTCGACCTCTCACTATGGCTACACCTTC. The full variable domain, rest sourced from reference TRBV5-5 and TRBJ1-2, is DAGVTQSPTHLIKTRGQQVTLRCSPISGHKSVSWYQQVLGQGPQFIFQYYEKEERGRGNFPDRFSARQFPNYSSELNVNALLLGDSALYLCASSSTSHYGYTFGSGTRLTVV.

The CDR3: CSVEPAGGQLTNEQFF. The CDR3 DNA is TGCAGCGTTGAACCAGCGGGAGGACAACTAACCAATGAGCAGTTCTTC. V is TRBV29-1 and J is TRBJ2-1; 9 positions match TRBD2. CDR1 and CDR2 from the germline V gene are SQVTM and ANQGSEA. Trimming took 2 bases from V and 6 from J; bases not matched to a gene: 11. CDR3 length equals 16 residues.

This clone was seen just once. The CDR3 DNA is TGTGCCACGACAGGGGGCGATTACACTGAAGCTTTCTTT. Translating gives CATTGGDYTEAFF. The chain employs TRBV15 and TRBJ1-1; TRBD1 aligns across 10 bases. Germline values: CDR1 LNHNV, CDR2 YYDKDF (reference sequence). The junction had 4 bases not matched to a gene; V was cut back by 9 bases and J by 3 bases. The CDR3 is 13 residues long.

The CDR3 region is CASSYGSEAFF. CDR3 DNA sequence: TGCGCCAGCAGCTATGGGTCTGAAGCTTTCTTT. The chain is built from TRBV5-1 and TRBJ1-1; D is uncertain. V dropped 3 bases and J dropped 6 bases, with 6 bases sitting between them. The germline gives CDR1 SGHRS, CDR2 YFSETQ. This CDR3 has 11 amino acids.

V gene TRBV5-4 combines with J gene TRBJ2-1; D is unresolved. Germline CDR1 SGHNT, CDR2 YYREEE (reference sequence). This CDR3 has 12 residues. Trimming removed 2 bases at V and 6 bases at J, with 6 bases between. DNA for the CDR3: TGTGCCAGCAGCTTTCATCTCAATGAGCAGTTCTTC. Translated, it gives CASSFHLNEQFF. Together with reference TRBV5-4 and TRBJ2-1, the CDR3 gives the full variable domain: ETGVTQSPTHLIKTRGQQVTLRCSSQSGHNTVSWYQQALGQGPQFIFQYYREEENGRGNFPPRFSGLQFPNYSSELNVNALELDDSALYLCASSFHLNEQFFGPGTRLTVL.

CDR3 residues: CASSETGGTEAFF. The CDR3 DNA follows: TGTGCCAGCAGTGAGACTGGGGGCACTGAAGCTTTCTTT. The chain joins TRBV2 to TRBJ1-1; TRBD1 might be the D (5 bases). The CDR3 length is 13 residues. V was trimmed by 3 bases and J by 4 bases, leaving 9 bases between them. Looked up from germline, CDR1 is SNHLY and CDR2 is FYNNEI.

The genes are TRBV7-9 and TRBJ1-3; unclear D gene. The germline CDR1 and CDR2 sequences are SEHNR and FQNEAQ (reference sequence). The CDR3 has 18 amino acids. V was pared by 5 bases and J by 2 bases, with 22 bases between. CDR3 DNA: TGTGCCAGCAGCATTGCTATGGCGGGGAAAACCCCTGGAAACACCATATATTTT. This sequence encodes CASSIAMAGKTPGNTIYF.

DNA for the CDR3: TGTGCCAGCAGTACAAACAGGGACCTTAATGAAAAACTGTTTTTT. Protein: CASSTNRDLNEKLFF. The V gene is TRBV6-6, the J gene TRBJ1-4, with D perhaps matching TRBD1 (6 bases). The CDR3 runs 15 residues. Trimming took 5 bases from V and 4 from J, leaving 14 bases between them. Germline V gene data show CDR1 as MNHNY and CDR2 as SVGAGI (reference sequence).

The CDR3 sequence: CSVERGGETQYF. CDR3 nucleotide sequence: TGCAGCGTTGAGCGGGGAGGGGAGACCCAGTACTTC. The chain combines TRBV29-1 with TRBJ2-5, with 7 positions matching TRBD2. CDR1 and CDR2 from the germline V gene are SQVTM and ANQGSEA. V was pared by 3 bases and J by 5 bases, with 3 bases of the junction left unmatched. The CDR3 consists of 12 residues.

This clone was seen only once. The gene calls are TRBV6-2 or TRBV6-3 and TRBJ2-7; no clear D gene. V gave up 2 bases and J gave up 2 bases, with 13 bases separating them. Germline CDR1 and CDR2: MNHEY and SVGEGT. The length of the CDR3 is 15 residues. The CDR3 protein is CASSYVWRSPYEQYF. In DNA, the CDR3 is TGTGCCAGCAGTTACGTGTGGCGGTCTCCCTACGAGCAGTACTTC.

J is TRBJ2-5 and V is TRBV18; 9 bases are a match to TRBD1. The V gene end was trimmed by 6 bases and the J gene end by 4 bases; junction bases not matched to a gene: 9. Per the germline V gene, CDR1 is KGHSH and CDR2 is LQKENI. CDR3 size: 15 residues. CDR3 sequence: CASSSRTGAGETQYF. Written as DNA, the CDR3 is TGTGCCAGCTCGTCTCGGACAGGGGCTGGAGAGACCCAGTACTTC.

This chain joins TRBV27 and TRBJ2-1, with D possibly being TRBD2 (5 bases). V lost 5 bases to trimming and J lost 4 bases, with 12 bases between them. The V gene's germline CDR1 is MNHEY and CDR2 SMNVEV (reference sequence). There are 14 residues in the CDR3. As DNA, the CDR3 is TGTGCCAGCAGTCACCGGACTGGATACAATGAGCAGTTCTTC. Protein product: CASSHRTGYNEQFF.

This clone was seen only once. This chain links TRBV13 with TRBJ1-1; the match to TRBD1 covers 8 bases. In germline, CDR1 is PRHDT, CDR2 FYEKMQ (reference sequence). The CDR3 is made up of 15 amino acids. J was trimmed by 4 bases and V by 5 bases; bases with no gene match: 9. As DNA, the CDR3 is TGTGCCAGCAGCGATTCCAGGGGGCTGGGCACTGAAGCTTTCTTT. Its translation: CASSDSRGLGTEAFF.

This chain connects TRBV3-1 (or the pseudogene TRBV3-2) to TRBJ2-7; TRBD2 aligns across 9 bases. The CDR3 is made up of 16 amino acids. With 0 bases clipped from V and 2 bases from J, the junction kept 5 bases outside the gene matches. CDR1 is LGHDT and CDR2 is YNNKEL in the germline V gene (reference sequence). The CDR3 region has the DNA TGTGCCAGCAGCCAAGATAGGGTAGCGGGAGCCTACGAGCAGTACTTC. The encoded protein is CASSQDRVAGAYEQYF.

This clone appeared once. This rearrangement joins TRBV19 to TRBJ1-3; D might be TRBD1 (6 bases). Germline CDR1 LNHDA, CDR2 SQIVND (reference sequence). V was clipped by 5 bases and J by 3 bases, with 14 bases between them. This CDR3 region has 15 residues. CDR3 sequence: CASSEGGSGGNTIYF. Written as DNA, the CDR3 is TGTGCCAGTAGTGAAGGGGGATCAGGTGGAAACACCATATATTTT. Full variable domain (remainder filled in from reference TRBV19 and TRBJ1-3): DGGITQSPKYLFRKEGQNVTLSCEQNLNHDAMYWYRQDPGQGLRLIYYSQIVNDFQKGDIAEGYSVSREKKESFPLTVTSAQKNPTAFYLCASSEGGSGGNTIYFGEGSWLTVV.

The rearrangement uses TRBV19 and TRBJ2-7; a possible D gene is TRBD2 (6 bases). The CDR3 spans 15 residues. The V gene lost 1 base and the J gene lost 3 bases, with 13 bases spanning the gap. CDR1 is LNHDA and CDR2 is SQIVND in the germline V gene (reference sequence). The CDR3 coding sequence is TGTGCCAGTAGTATAGGGGGCACTAGCATCTACGAGCAGTACTTC. It codes for CASSIGGTSIYEQYF.

This clone was observed a few times. The genes are TRBV15 and TRBJ1-5; the D gene is possibly TRBD1 (5 bases). V was trimmed by 6 bases and J by 6 bases, leaving 12 bases between them. This CDR3 spans 13 amino acids. Germline V gene data show CDR1 as LNHNV and CDR2 as YYDKDF (reference sequence). The CDR3 nucleotides are TGTGCCACCAGTAGGGGAAGGGGTCAGCCCCAGCATTTT. This translates into CATSRGRGQPQHF.